Listed below are T cell receptor beta chains from one sample, sequenced in a study of cytomegalovirus exposure and HLA in healthy donors. Assay: immunoSEQ multiplex PCR; the TCRdb copy retains only in-frame clones and omits some. This sample has over 100,000 clones, with 84% found just once. Sequenced material: PBMCs. Receptors originate from a woman aged 18-35 years in good health and CMV-seropositive. Both conserved end residues are trimmed from each CDR3.

v_call	j_call	cdr3_aa
TRBV7-2	TRBJ1-3	ASSLDSSGNTIY
TRBV5-4	TRBJ2-2	ASSRAGQATGELF
TRBV4-2	TRBJ2-3	ASSQDSFQGTDTQY
TRBV9	TRBJ2-7	ASSLAGGYEQY
TRBV7-8	TRBJ2-3	ASSTELAGGRDTQY
TRBV5-8	TRBJ2-7	ASSLRDRGGEQY
TRBV12-5	TRBJ2-7	ASGLQGASYEQY
TRBV6-5	TRBJ2-7	ASSYSIKGQPLEQY
TRBV4-1	TRBJ2-7	ASSQAAGDSYEQY
TRBV4-1	TRBJ1-2	ASSQAPTGVNYGYT
TRBV28	TRBJ1-4	ASSSGTGPNEKLF
TRBV29-1	TRBJ2-6	SVRVTGANVLT
TRBV6-1	TRBJ1-1	ASRIQGTEAF
TRBV4-2	TRBJ2-1	ASSLTGEPYNEQF
TRBV10-2	TRBJ1-2	ASSGNRAAGYT
TRBV6-5	TRBJ1-1	ASSEGQGAF
TRBV7-6	TRBJ2-7	ASSQGGEQY
TRBV27	TRBJ2-3	ASSLTGGPDTQY
TRBV19	TRBJ1-5	ATWGQLNSNQPQH
TRBV5-1	TRBJ2-7	ASHSTYEQY
TRBV25-1	TRBJ2-7	ASEVTTGLAGGRGQY
TRBV29-1	TRBJ1-4	SVEEWGEKLF
TRBV7-3	TRBJ2-1	ASSKSSGGAIEEQF
TRBV30	TRBJ2-5	AWSAPRAGEQETQY
TRBV4-1	TRBJ1-4	ASSQAEPATNEKLF
TRBV18	TRBJ2-7	ASSPDRAPYEQY
TRBV5-1	TRBJ2-5	ASSPGAGGYQETQY
TRBV9	TRBJ2-7	ASSSRDTEGSYEQY
TRBV21-1	TRBJ2-7	ASSKVVGPRRPYEQY
TRBV4-1	TRBJ1-3	ASSQDRGGSSGNTIY
TRBV19	TRBJ2-3	ASSIGSGGGTDTQY
TRBV5-8	TRBJ2-7	ASRLAYEQY
TRBV10-3	TRBJ1-2	AISESGDYGYT
TRBV15	TRBJ1-5	ATRITGSGQPQH
TRBV10-3	TRBJ2-3	AISEYNGGGDSTDTQY
TRBV18	TRBJ1-4	ASSRGTGSLEKLF
TRBV10-2	TRBJ2-1	ASSFSGGSSYNEQF
TRBV28	TRBJ2-1	ASRDQGRGEQF
TRBV25-1	TRBJ2-3	ASSGQEDRSDTQY
TRBV11-2	TRBJ2-7	ASSLGRVSYEQY
TRBV6-1	TRBJ2-7	ATRWDSSYEQY
TRBV6-1	TRBJ2-3	ASARQGNSDTQY
TRBV19	TRBJ2-6	ASSIDLAGLIGANVLT
TRBV5-1	TRBJ2-5	ASSFPTSEAVQETQY
TRBV28	TRBJ2-7	ASNYERSSYEQY
TRBV9	TRBJ2-7	ASSVGLQPNEQY
TRBV19	TRBJ1-5	ASSILTGFNQPQH
TRBV6-1	TRBJ1-2	ASSESPGLQTYGYT
TRBV15	TRBJ2-2	ATPGAISGGNTGELF
TRBV7-3	TRBJ1-5	ASSQGPNQPQH
TRBV11-2	TRBJ2-7	ASSFSYSYEQY
TRBV6-1	TRBJ1-2	ASSEPGQGLYGYT
TRBV4-1	TRBJ2-1	TSSPNYRGSYNEQF
TRBV7-6	TRBJ2-7	ASSLWTGGSYEQY
TRBV11-2	TRBJ1-2	ASSKTGTGDYGYT